This T cell receptor beta chain emerged from a study of T cell responses to AZD1222 COVID-19 vaccine. Study-wide results and limits: Donors were largely white British and mainly female; clonal diversity was possibly underestimated. Spike-wide coverage was observed for vaccine-associated CD4 TCRs, with dominant responses at 160-218 and 743-854.

Sequencing used immunoSEQ multiplex PCR; TCRdb keeps in-frame clones, though not all of them. The sample has 130,000 to 150,000 clones; 75% to 85% are singletons. V was cut by 4 bases and J by 3 bases, with 9 bases left in between. The V gene's germline CDR1 is MNHEY and CDR2 SVGAGI. The CDR3 is made up of 14 amino acids. About this clone: Its antigen is undetermined.

The clonotype was recovered from an adult in good health. J is TRBJ1-4 and V is TRBV6-5, with unresolved D. Specimen: peripheral blood, collected on day 0 of MenACWY control vaccination. The CDR3 region has the DNA TGTGCCAGCAGTTCCGCCATCTCTAATGAAAAACTGTTTTTT. Protein product: CASSSAISNEKLFF.